Listed below are T cell receptor beta chains from one sample, sequenced in a study of Graves' ophthalmopathy and Graves' hyperthyroidism. From the multiplex PCR reads, TCRdb called clonotypes with MiXCR, one entry per CDR3 protein. Of 200,000 to 300,000 distinct CDR3 sequences in the sample, around 42% were seen once. Sequencing was performed on peripheral blood. These receptors were collected from an adult man with Graves' ophthalmopathy. The CDR3 runs from the conserved cysteine through the conserved F or W. Each record gives: J gene, clone size, V gene, D gene, CDR3 protein, CDR3 DNA. A D gene is named only where the DNA matches it firmly. Clone size is stated in some rows and not others, as once, few, many or a class when expanded.

TRBJ1-3	NA	TRBV10-3	NA	CAISGVEVPSGNTIYF	TGTGCCATCAGTGGGGTTGAGGTCCCCTCTGGAAACACCATATATTTT
TRBJ2-2	NA	TRBV7-3	NA	CASSLRGGELFF	TGTGCCAGCAGCTTAAGAGGGGGGGAGCTGTTTTTT
TRBJ2-2	NA	TRBV5-1	TRBD1	CASSPGGPGTGELFF	TGCGCCAGCAGCCCAGGGGGCCCTGGAACCGGGGAGCTGTTTTTT
TRBJ2-5	NA	TRBV24-1	NA	CATSAAPQETQYF	TGTGCCACCAGTGCAGCACCCCAAGAGACCCAGTACTTC
TRBJ1-5	NA	TRBV7-3	NA	CASSLIDGGRDSNQPQHF	TGTGCCAGCAGCTTAATCGATGGGGGTAGGGATAGCAATCAGCCCCAGCATTTT
TRBJ2-6	NA	TRBV7-9	NA	CASIRQGANVLTF	TGTGCCAGTATCCGACAGGGGGCCAACGTCCTGACTTTC
TRBJ2-4	NA	TRBV7-2	NA	CASSLLTGMNIQYF	TGTGCCAGCAGCTTACTTACAGGGATGAACATTCAGTACTTC
TRBJ2-7	NA	TRBV7-8	NA	CASSPPLAQTYEQYF	TGTGCCAGCAGCCCCCCTCTGGCGCAAACCTACGAGCAGTACTTC
TRBJ2-1	NA	TRBV2	NA	CASSFTGPSYNEQFF	TGTGCCAGCAGCTTCACAGGTCCGTCCTACAATGAGCAGTTCTTC
TRBJ2-2	NA	TRBV7-9	NA	CASRLKQGRHRELFF	TGTGCCAGCAGGCTAAAGCAGGGGCGACACCGGGAGCTGTTTTTT
TRBJ2-6	few	TRBV5-4	TRBD2	CASSGTSGLSGANVLTF	TGTGCCAGCAGCGGGACTAGCGGACTCTCTGGGGCCAACGTCCTGACTTTC
TRBJ2-7	NA	TRBV10-3	NA	CASSPGESYEQYF	TGTGCCAGCAGCCCGGGAGAGTCCTACGAGCAGTACTTC
TRBJ2-5	NA	TRBV7-2	TRBD1	CASSLRPGQGETQYF	TGTGCCAGCAGCTTACGACCGGGACAGGGGGAGACCCAGTACTTC
TRBJ2-3	few	TRBV7-2	NA	CASSLDSTDTQYF	TGTGCCAGCAGCTTGGACAGCACAGATACGCAGTATTTT
TRBJ1-5	many	TRBV15	NA	CATSRSLSQPQHF	TGTGCCACCAGCAGATCCCTCTCCCAGCCCCAGCATTTT
TRBJ2-5	many	TRBV29-1	TRBD2	CSAIGLVGSETQYF	TGCAGCGCGATCGGACTAGTAGGGAGTGAGACCCAGTACTTC
TRBJ1-1	NA	TRBV20-1	NA	CSARDWAHGTTNTEAFF	TGCAGTGCTAGAGATTGGGCCCACGGGACTACGAACACTGAAGCTTTCTTT
TRBJ1-1	NA	TRBV7-9	NA	CASSFGFTEAFF	TGTGCCAGCAGCTTTGGGTTCACTGAAGCTTTCTTT
TRBJ2-5	NA	TRBV24-1	NA	CASSLVGITMETQYF	TGTGCCAGCAGTTTGGTCGGCATTACAATGGAGACCCAGTACTTC
TRBJ2-5	NA	TRBV20-1	NA	CSARDPGRSGTQYF	TGCAGTGCTAGAGACCCGGGACGATCAGGGACCCAGTACTTC
TRBJ1-2	NA	TRBV5-1	NA	CASSLAWLSYGYTF	TGCGCCAGCAGCTTGGCATGGCTCAGCTATGGCTACACCTTC
TRBJ1-2	few	TRBV20-1	TRBD1	CSAGQGNYYTF	TGCAGTGCTGGACAGGGAAACTACTACACCTTC
TRBJ1-1	NA	TRBV20-1	TRBD1	CSAFRGQGNTEAFF	TGCAGTGCTTTCCGGGGACAGGGGAACACTGAAGCTTTCTTT
TRBJ1-4	once	TRBV2	TRBD1	CASSYGTANEKLFF	TGTGCCAGCAGTTACGGGACAGCGAATGAAAAACTGTTTTTT
TRBJ2-7	few	TRBV29-1	NA	CSVVPASSYEQYF	TGCAGCGTTGTACCGGCCAGCTCCTACGAGCAGTACTTC
TRBJ2-7	few	TRBV4-1	NA	CASSPGITYEQYF	TGCGCCAGCAGCCCGGGGATAACCTACGAGCAGTACTTC
TRBJ2-2	NA	TRBV24-1	NA	CATSDFSGSASTGELFF	TGTGCCACCAGTGATTTTTCGGGGTCCGCGTCGACCGGGGAGCTGTTTTTT
TRBJ2-2	NA	TRBV20-1	TRBD2	CSAKKGLANTEELFF	TGCAGTGCTAAAAAGGGACTAGCCAACACCGAGGAGCTGTTTTTT